These 5 T cell receptor beta chains came from one sample sequenced in a study of glioma-infiltrating T cells after dendritic cell vaccination. Method: immunoSEQ multiplex PCR; TCRdb's copy keeps in-frame clones and lacks some. The sample lists fewer than 100,000 clones, approximately 84% seen once, with 15% to 19% in the top ten. Sample: blood, taken before dendritic cell vaccination. These receptors all stem from a human donor with glioblastoma.

The rearrangement joins TRBV19 to TRBJ2-1; 9 bases fit TRBD1. V gave up 1 base and J gave up 9 bases; unmatched junction bases: 13. Germline CDR1 LNHDA, CDR2 SQIVND (reference sequence). The CDR3 extends over 17 amino acids. This CDR3 is CASSIGNPGTGLGEQFF. In nucleotides, the CDR3 is TGTGCCAGTAGTATAGGAAACCCCGGGACAGGGCTAGGTGAGCAGTTCTTC.

V is TRBV4-3 and J is TRBJ1-2; possibly TRBD1 for D (5 bases). Trimming stripped 4 bases from V and 4 bases from J, with 10 bases between. This CDR3 spans 13 amino acids. Germline V gives CDR1 LGHNA, CDR2 YSLEER. CDR3 loop: CASSPTGIYGYTF. As DNA, the CDR3 is TGCGCCAGCAGCCCAACAGGCATCTATGGCTACACCTTC.

The chain's CDR3 is CSVESGSGANVLTF. The CDR3 coding sequence is TGCAGCGTTGAATCCGGGAGCGGGGCCAACGTCCTGACTTTC. This chain links TRBV29-1 with TRBJ2-6, with a tentative D call TRBD2 (6 bases). The CDR3 is 14 amino acids. The germline gives CDR1 SQVTM, CDR2 ANQGSEA. With 2 bases removed from V and 4 bases from J, the gap between germline ends came to 9 bases.

The chain uses TRBV5-4 and TRBJ2-1; 8 bases match TRBD2. Losses at the gene ends were 4 bases for V and 8 bases for J; bases not matched to a gene: 17. The length of the CDR3 is 17 residues. The germline V gene encodes CDR1 SGHNT and CDR2 YYREEE (reference sequence). The DNA for the CDR3 is TGTGCCAGCAGCCGTCCTCTCGGGCGGGGGGCCGGGGATGAGCAGTTCTTC. As protein: CASSRPLGRGAGDEQFF. Drawing the rest from reference TRBV5-4 and TRBJ2-1, the complete variable domain is ETGVTQSPTHLIKTRGQQVTLRCSSQSGHNTVSWYQQALGQGPQFIFQYYREEENGRGNFPPRFSGLQFPNYSSELNVNALELDDSALYLCASSRPLGRGAGDEQFFGPGTRLTVL.

The rearrangement links TRBV4-3 to TRBJ1-1; a weak D match, TRBD1 (5 bases). Trimming pared 1 base from V and 3 bases from J, leaving 6 bases between. CDR3 size: 13 residues. Germline V gives CDR1 LGHNA, CDR2 YSLEER. CDR3 in amino acids: CASSQGRDTEAFF. CDR3 nucleotide sequence: TGCGCCAGCAGCCAAGGCAGGGACACTGAAGCTTTCTTT.